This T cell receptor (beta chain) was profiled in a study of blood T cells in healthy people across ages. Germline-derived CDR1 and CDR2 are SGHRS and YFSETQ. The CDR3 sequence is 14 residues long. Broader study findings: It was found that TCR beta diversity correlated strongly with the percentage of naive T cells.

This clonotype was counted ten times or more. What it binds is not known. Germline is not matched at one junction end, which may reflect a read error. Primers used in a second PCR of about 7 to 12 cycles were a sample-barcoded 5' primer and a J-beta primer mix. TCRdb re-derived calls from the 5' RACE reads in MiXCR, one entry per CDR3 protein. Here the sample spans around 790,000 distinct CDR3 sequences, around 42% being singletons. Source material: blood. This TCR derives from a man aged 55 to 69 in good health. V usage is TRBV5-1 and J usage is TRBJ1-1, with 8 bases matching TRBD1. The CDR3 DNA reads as TGTGCCAGCAGCCCGGACAGGGTGAACACTGAAGCTTTCTTT. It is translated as CASSPDRVNTEAFF.